This entry lists 20 T cell receptor beta chains sequenced from one sample in a study of CD8 T cells in Susac syndrome. RNA in amounts of roughly 0.5 to 1 ug was reverse transcribed with random hexamers. In TCRdb, the immunoSEQ multiplex PCR reads were re-called with MiXCR into one record per CDR3 protein. The table lists 150,000 to 200,000 distinct CDR3 sequences, roughly 94% of them singletons. Sequencing was done on a sample of CD4+ T cells from PBMCs. Every receptor here comes from a human donor with multiple sclerosis.

The chain uses TRBV27 and TRBJ1-5, with 7 bases lining up with TRBD1. The V and J ends lost 7 bases and 7 bases, in that order; junction bases with no gene match: 10. This CDR3 comprises 14 residues. Germline V gives CDR1 MNHEY, CDR2 SMNVEV (reference sequence). CDR3 sequence reads: CASKARGAGQPQHF. The DNA for the CDR3 is TGTGCCAGCAAAGCCAGGGGGGCGGGACAGCCCCAGCATTTT.

This clonotype was recorded once. The chain recombines TRBV7-2 with TRBJ2-2; a weak D match, TRBD2 (6 bases). This CDR3 spans 13 amino acids. Trimming pared 6 bases from V and 7 bases from J, leaving 12 bases between. Germline CDR1 reads SGHTA; CDR2 reads FQGNSA. The CDR3 loop reads CASSFEAGGELFF. DNA of the CDR3: TGTGCCAGCAGTTTCGAAGCGGGCGGGGAGCTGTTTTTT.

The J gene is TRBJ2-4, the V gene TRBV5-6; 7 bases line up with TRBD2. From germline, CDR1 is SGHDT and CDR2 YYEEEE. The CDR3 covers 19 residues. The V segment lost 0 bases and the J segment 0 bases; nucleotides outside the gene matches: 12. DNA for the CDR3: TGTGCCAGCAGCTTGGCCTGGGAGGGCGGACGGGGAGCCAAAAACATTCAGTACTTC. The encoded protein is CASSLAWEGGRGAKNIQYF.

J is TRBJ1-5 and V is TRBV20-1; no definite D call. The germline V gene encodes CDR1 DFQATT and CDR2 SNEGSKA (reference sequence). Trimming shortened V by 4 bases and J by 2 bases, and 18 bases separated the two germline ends. CDR3 length: 16 residues. The CDR3 coding sequence is TGCAGTGCTACCCAGCTTGGGTTGGTAGGCAATCAGCCCCAGCATTTT. Its protein is CSATQLGLVGNQPQHF.

The chain joins TRBV7-9 to TRBJ2-7; the D is unclear. Between the trimmed V and J ends, which lost 6 bases and 3 bases, there was a span of 15 bases. From germline, CDR1 is SEHNR and CDR2 FQNEAQ (reference sequence). The CDR3 is made up of 14 amino acids. The CDR3 coding sequence is TGTGCCAGCAGTCCTTACTCTACGCACTACGAGCAGTACTTC. It codes for CASSPYSTHYEQYF.

The V call is TRBV7-6, the J call TRBJ2-1; 9 nucleotides match TRBD2. CDR3 size: 16 residues. Trimming took 1 base from V and 9 from J; bases not matched to a gene: 10. The V gene's germline CDR1 is SGHVS and CDR2 FNYEAQ. The CDR3 is CASSLGWREGLGEQFF. The CDR3 region has the DNA TGTGCCAGCAGCTTAGGTTGGCGGGAGGGCCTAGGTGAGCAGTTCTTC.

J is TRBJ2-5 and V is TRBV20-1; D not certain. The CDR3 loop spans 13 amino acids. Germline V CDR1 and CDR2: DFQATT, SNEGSKA (reference sequence). V dropped 0 bases and J dropped 5 bases, with 10 bases sitting between them. For the CDR3, the DNA is TGCAGTGCTAGAGATCTCGAGAGGGAGACCCAGTACTTC. This sequence encodes CSARDLERETQYF.

The rearrangement links TRBV18 to TRBJ1-1; TRBD1 is a possible D gene (5 bases). Germline values: CDR1 KGHSH, CDR2 LQKENI. V lost 3 bases, J lost 3 bases, and 8 bases lay in between. CDR3 length equals 13 residues. The CDR3 bases are TGTGCCAGCTCACCTTCACAGGACACTGAAGCTTTCTTT. Translated, it gives CASSPSQDTEAFF.

The chain joins TRBV27 to TRBJ1-5; no firm D call. V was pared by 4 bases and J by 5 bases, with 15 bases between. Germline loops: CDR1 MNHEY, CDR2 SMNVEV (reference sequence). This CDR3 contains 15 residues. CDR3 region: CASSWSLGADQPQHF. The CDR3, as DNA: TGTGCCAGCAGTTGGAGTTTGGGCGCCGATCAGCCCCAGCATTTT.

The rearrangement links TRBV29-1 to TRBJ1-2; 9 bases line up with TRBD1. The germline gives CDR1 SQVTM, CDR2 ANQGSEA. Losses at the gene ends were 6 bases for V and 2 bases for J; bases not matched to a gene: 7. The CDR3 consists of 14 residues. CDR3 nucleotides: TGCAGCGTCATTAGGGGGACAGGGAACTATGGCTACACCTTC. The encoded protein is CSVIRGTGNYGYTF.

CDR3 loop: CASRTGTSNTIYF. CDR3 DNA: TGCGCCAGCAGGACCGGGACCTCAAACACCATATATTTT. The chain has TRBV5-1 and TRBJ1-3; D is possibly TRBD1 (5 bases). Germline CDR1 is SGHRS and CDR2 is YFSETQ. Trimming cost V 5 bases and J 6 bases, with 12 bases left between them. CDR3 length: 13 amino acids.

This rearrangement joins TRBV12-3 or TRBV12-4 to TRBJ2-1; 14 nucleotides agree with TRBD2. V shed 6 bases, J shed 7 bases, and the junction held 5 bases outside the gene matches. The CDR3 length is 15 residues. CDR3 sequence: CASSTGLAGVNEQFF. DNA for the CDR3: TGTGCCAGCAGCACGGGACTAGCGGGAGTAAATGAGCAGTTCTTC.

The rearrangement links TRBV6-5 to TRBJ1-3; D is undetermined. Trimming cost V 7 bases and J 4 bases, with 14 bases left between them. Germline V lookup: CDR1 MNHEY, CDR2 SVGAGI. The CDR3 sequence is 14 residues long. CDR3 region: CASKNSGQGNTIYF. In DNA, the CDR3 is TGTGCCAGCAAGAATAGCGGGCAGGGAAACACCATATATTTT.

The chain combines TRBV4-1 with TRBJ1-4; 10 bases fit TRBD1. CDR3 length: 17 residues. The germline V gene has CDR1 MGHRA and CDR2 YSYEKL. Trimming removed 5 bases from V and 0 bases from J; junction bases left unmatched: 6. CDR3 loop: CASSSRTGGATNEKLFF. The CDR3 nucleotides are TGCGCCAGCAGCTCGAGGACAGGGGGTGCAACTAATGAAAAACTGTTTTTT.

The V and J genes are TRBV7-2 and TRBJ2-5, with D hard to call. CDR3 length: 13 amino acids. The ends were cut back, 7 bases at V and 4 bases at J, with 13 bases in the middle. The germline V gene has CDR1 SGHTA and CDR2 FQGNSA. The CDR3 protein is CASNDQPRETQYF. Written as DNA, the CDR3 is TGTGCCAGCAACGACCAACCTAGAGAGACCCAGTACTTC.

The V and J genes are TRBV7-9 and TRBJ2-7, with TRBD1 matching over 7 bases. The CDR3 has 11 residues. CDR1 is SEHNR and CDR2 is FQNEAQ in the germline V gene (reference sequence). The ends lost 10 bases at V and 5 bases at J; junction bases unmatched: 5. CDR3 DNA sequence: TGTGCCACCCAGGGGGTCGACGAGCAGTACTTC. It is translated as CATQGVDEQYF. Filled out from reference TRBV7-9 and TRBJ2-7, the complete variable domain reads DTGVSQNPRHKITKRGQNVTFRCDPISEHNRLYWYRQTLGQGPEFLTYFQNEAQLEKSRLLSDRFSAERPKGSFSTLEIQRTEQGDSAMYLCATQGVDEQYFGPGTRLTVT.

This chain uses TRBV4-2 with TRBJ2-5; no clear D gene. The V gene's germline CDR1 is LGHNA and CDR2 YNFKEQ. V was trimmed by 0 bases and J by 9 bases, leaving 11 bases between them. CDR3 length: 13 residues. CDR3: CASSQEGLGSQYF. The CDR3, as DNA: TGTGCCAGCAGCCAAGAAGGCCTAGGGTCCCAGTACTTC.

This chain joins TRBV5-1 and TRBJ2-5; the match to TRBD1 covers 7 bases. Trimming took 3 bases from V and 5 from J; bases not matched to a gene: 10. CDR3 length: 15 residues. Germline loops: CDR1 SGHRS, CDR2 YFSETQ. In nucleotides, the CDR3 is TGCGCCAGCAGCTCCCAGAGGGGGCGCGGGGAGACCCAGTACTTC. Its translation: CASSSQRGRGETQYF.

The chain uses TRBV3-1 and TRBJ2-3; 8 bases are a match to TRBD2. Germline loops: CDR1 LGHDT, CDR2 YNNKEL (reference sequence). The ends lost 6 bases at V and 5 bases at J; junction bases unmatched: 7. CDR3 size: 14 residues. The CDR3: CASRWLAGRDTQYF. As DNA, the CDR3 is TGTGCCAGCAGGTGGCTAGCGGGTAGAGATACGCAGTATTTT.

The V gene is TRBV30, the J gene TRBJ1-5; D call uncertain. Germline CDR1 and CDR2: GTSNPN and SVGIG (reference sequence). V gave up 0 bases and J gave up 0 bases, with 3 bases separating them. The CDR3 length is 13 residues. This CDR3 reads CAWSVNSNQPQHF. Written as DNA, the CDR3 is TGTGCCTGGAGTGTAAATAGCAATCAGCCCCAGCATTTT. The full variable domain, with the rest looked up from reference TRBV30 and TRBJ1-5, is SQTIHQWPATLVQPVGSPLSLECTVEGTSNPNLYWYRQAAGRGLQLLFYSVGIGQISSEVPQNLSASRPQDRQFILSSKKLLLSDSGFYLCAWSVNSNQPQHFGDGTRLSIL.